Shown below are 29 T cell receptor beta chains from a single sample sequenced in a study of spatial heterogeneity in lung cancer. Study-level findings and limits: Expanded intratumoral alpha and beta TCR counts tracked tumor mutation counts.

Time point denoted: sample taken at primary tumor resection. TCRdb analysed the 5' RACE reads with MiXCR anew, one entry per CDR3 protein. The sample records approximately 21,000 distinct CDR3 sequences, around 6.6% being singletons. These receptors are not linked to any known antigen. The specimen comprised lung tumor tissue, sampled at surgery. The receptors here all came from a male donor with early-stage non-small cell lung cancer.

This clonotype was recorded a few times. At one of its ends the junction is not consistent with the germline gene, which may arise from a read error. The chain has TRBV28 and TRBJ2-2, with D perhaps TRBD1 (6 bases). Germline V gene data show CDR1 as MDHEN and CDR2 as SYDVKM. This CDR3 spans 15 amino acids. CDR3 residues: CANSLRGQRAGELFF. The CDR3 nucleotides read TGTGCCAACAGTTTACGTGGACAGCGCGCTGGGGAGCTGTTTTTT. The whole variable domain, remainder taken from reference TRBV28 and TRBJ2-2, is DVKVTQSSRYLVKRTGEKVFLECVQDMDHENMFWYRQDPGLGLRLIYFSYDVKMKEKGDIPEGYSVSREKKERFSLILESASTNQTSMYLCANSLRGQRAGELFFGEGSRLTVL.

This clonotype was found many times. J is TRBJ2-7 and V is TRBV6-6; D perhaps matches TRBD1 (5 bases). The ends were cut back, 2 bases at V and 0 bases at J, with 14 bases in the middle. This CDR3 is built from 16 residues. Looked up from germline, CDR1 is MNHNY and CDR2 is SVGAGI (reference sequence). The CDR3 sequence: CASSYKLQGTSYEQYF. The CDR3 nucleotides are TGTGCCAGCAGTTACAAACTTCAGGGCACCTCCTACGAGCAGTACTTC.

This clonotype was observed once. One junction end does not reproduce the germline sequence, and a read error may be involved. The chain has TRBV12-3 or TRBV12-4 and TRBJ2-7; D gene unclear. This CDR3 has 14 amino acids. In nucleotides, the CDR3 is TGTGCCAGCAGTTTAGGGCAGGCCTCCTACGAGCAGCACTTC. Its protein product is CASSLGQASYEQHF.

This clonotype has at least ten counts. V is TRBV9 and J is TRBJ2-5; unclear D gene. Per germline, CDR1 SGDLS and CDR2 YYNGEE. V dropped 3 bases and J dropped 4 bases, with 1 base sitting between them. The CDR3 loop spans 10 amino acids. In nucleotides, the CDR3 is TGTGCCAGCAGCGGAGAGACCCAGTACTTC. Encoded protein: CASSGETQYF.

This clonotype was detected many times. The chain employs TRBV7-9 and TRBJ2-3, with TRBD2 matching 12 bases. Germline trimming cut 3 bases from V and 2 bases from J; bases unmatched to any gene: 18. CDR1 and CDR2 from the germline V gene are SEHNR and FQNEAQ (reference sequence). The CDR3 contains 21 residues. The CDR3 DNA reads as TGTGCCAGCAGCTTGGGGATATCTCCTGGGCGACTAGCGGGGGACACAGATACGCAGTATTTT. It translates to CASSLGISPGRLAGDTDTQYF.

This clonotype was detected ten times or more. V gene TRBV7-9 combines with J gene TRBJ2-1; 13 bases line up with TRBD2. Germline loops: CDR1 SEHNR, CDR2 FQNEAQ (reference sequence). J was trimmed by 7 bases and V by 4 bases; bases with no gene match: 7. There are 16 residues in the CDR3. The CDR3 bases are TGTGCCAGCAGCTCGAGGACTAGCGGGAGAACGAATGAGCAGTTCTTC. Translated: CASSSRTSGRTNEQFF.

This chain connects TRBV6-5 to TRBJ2-5; D possibly corresponds to TRBD2 (6 bases). Germline V gene data show CDR1 as MNHEY and CDR2 as SVGAGI. This CDR3 is 17 amino acids long. V was cut by 0 bases and J by 5 bases, with 19 bases left in between. The CDR3 DNA is TGTGCCAGCAGTTACTCGATGCCCGGGGAGGTCCGGGAGACCCAGTACTTC. Translated, it gives CASSYSMPGEVRETQYF.

This clonotype is a singleton in its sample. Possible read error: a much larger clone is one base away. V and J are TRBV7-3 and TRBJ1-6; D is perhaps TRBD1 (6 bases). In germline, CDR1 is SGHTA, CDR2 FQGTGA. Trimming shortened V by 0 bases and J by 7 bases, and 13 bases separated the two germline ends. The CDR3 sequence is 16 residues long. CDR3 DNA sequence: TGTGCCAGCAGCTTAACGCTACAGGGCGGCAATTCACCCCTCCACTTT. It encodes CASSLTLQGGNSPLHF.

This clonotype was detected ten times or more. The J gene is TRBJ2-1, the V gene TRBV5-4, with 8 bases that match TRBD2. Per the germline V gene, CDR1 is SGHNT and CDR2 is YYREEE (reference sequence). There are 15 residues in the CDR3. V shed 5 bases, J shed 8 bases, and the junction held 12 bases outside the gene matches. CDR3 amino acids: CASSSTSGSRDEQFF. As DNA, the CDR3 is TGTGCCAGCAGTTCTACTAGCGGAAGTAGGGATGAGCAGTTCTTC.

This clonotype was counted many times. This chain's CDR3 is CASSLGQFIAGSSSYNEQFF. Written as DNA, the CDR3 is TGTGCCAGCAGCTTGGGGCAGTTTATAGCGGGCAGTAGCTCCTACAATGAGCAGTTCTTC. J is TRBJ2-1 and V is TRBV7-2; 7 positions match TRBD2. The CDR3 spans 20 residues. V lost 3 bases and J lost 0; bases outside the gene matches: 17. The germline CDR1 and CDR2 sequences are SGHTA and FQGNSA.

This chain links TRBV4-2 with TRBJ2-4; 11 bases are shared with TRBD2. J was trimmed by 9 bases and V by 0 bases; bases with no gene match: 16. The CDR3 consists of 19 residues. Germline V lookup: CDR1 LGHNA, CDR2 YNFKEQ. In DNA, the CDR3 is TGTGCCAGCAGCCAAGATCTGCTAGGGCTAGCGGGAGGTCTCGCCATTCAGTACTTC. This sequence encodes CASSQDLLGLAGGLAIQYF.

The chain joins TRBV7-3 to TRBJ2-7; 7 bases map to TRBD2. J lost 3 bases, V lost 5 bases, and 7 bases had no gene match. Germline CDR1 SGHTA, CDR2 FQGTGA. This CDR3 has 14 amino acids. The CDR3, as DNA: TGTGCCAGCAGCCGACAGCGGGGTAACTACGAGCAGTACTTC. Translation gives CASSRQRGNYEQYF.

This clonotype has ten or more counts. V is TRBV5-1 and J is TRBJ1-1; D unclear. The CDR3 covers 13 residues. The germline gives CDR1 SGHRS, CDR2 YFSETQ. V was cut by 0 bases and J by 4 bases, with 7 bases left in between. The CDR3 spells CASSLAESTEAFF. In nucleotides, the CDR3 is TGCGCCAGCAGCTTGGCGGAGAGCACTGAAGCTTTCTTT.

The table lists this clonotype with many counts. This chain joins TRBV28 and TRBJ2-1; D gene ambiguous. CDR3 length: 11 amino acids. Germline CDR1 and CDR2: MDHEN and SYDVKM. Trimming took 6 bases from V and 5 from J, leaving 5 bases between them. The CDR3 coding sequence is TGTGCCAGCAGCCTCGACAATGAGCAGTTCTTC. Translated, it gives CASSLDNEQFF.

This clonotype was counted many times. The rearrangement links TRBV4-3 to TRBJ1-1, with D hard to call. The CDR3 runs to 14 residues. Trimming took 6 bases from V and 0 from J, leaving 11 bases between them. Germline assignment: CDR1 LGHNA and CDR2 YSLEER. In DNA, the CDR3 is TGCGCCAGCAGAGAATGGGCCATGAACACTGAAGCTTTCTTT. It encodes CASREWAMNTEAFF.

This clonotype was seen at least ten times. V and J are TRBV7-9 and TRBJ2-2; D is possibly TRBD1 (6 bases). There are 17 residues in the CDR3. Trimming took off 2 bases at V and 0 bases at J, with 13 bases between the two ends. Germline V lookup: CDR1 SEHNR, CDR2 FQNEAQ (reference sequence). CDR3 DNA sequence: TGTGCCAGCAGCTTATTTGGGGGCTTCGCGAACACCGGGGAGCTGTTTTTT. It specifies CASSLFGGFANTGELFF.

This clonotype was detected ten times or more. V usage is TRBV2 and J usage is TRBJ2-7; D unclear. This CDR3 spans 10 amino acids. Trimming removed 3 bases at V and 6 bases at J, with 3 bases between. Germline assignment: CDR1 SNHLY and CDR2 FYNNEI. The CDR3, as DNA: TGTGCCAGCAGTGAGGGCGAGCAGTACTTC. Translation: CASSEGEQYF.

This clonotype was detected many times. The rearrangement uses TRBV28 and TRBJ1-1; 7 nucleotides align to TRBD1. The CDR3 spans 16 residues. The germline V gene has CDR1 MDHEN and CDR2 SYDVKM. The ends lost 7 bases at V and 5 bases at J; junction bases unmatched: 16. This CDR3 reads CASNPRQGGTGTEAFF. The CDR3 DNA follows: TGTGCCAGCAACCCTAGACAGGGCGGGACGGGAACTGAAGCTTTCTTT. The full variable domain, in which reference TRBV28 and TRBJ1-1 provide the parts outside the CDR3, is DVKVTQSSRYLVKRTGEKVFLECVQDMDHENMFWYRQDPGLGLRLIYFSYDVKMKEKGDIPEGYSVSREKKERFSLILESASTNQTSMYLCASNPRQGGTGTEAFFGQGTRLTVV.

This clonotype is labeled medium-sized. The CDR3 sequence: CASSQWTGGSSPLHF. CDR3 sequence (DNA): TGTGCCAGCAGCCAGTGGACAGGGGGCAGTTCACCCCTCCACTTT. The chain links TRBV11-1 to TRBJ1-6, with 11 bases aligning to TRBD1. Per the germline V gene, CDR1 is SGHAT and CDR2 is FQDESV (reference sequence). With 5 bases clipped from V and 9 bases from J, the junction kept 6 bases outside the gene matches. CDR3 length: 15 residues.

This clonotype was recorded only once. The chain couples TRBV6-5 to TRBJ1-2, with D uncertain. V was shortened by 3 bases and J by 5 bases, with 10 bases between the two germline ends. Germline V lookup: CDR1 MNHEY, CDR2 SVGAGI. This CDR3 region has 13 residues. CDR3 sequence (DNA): TGTGCCAGCAGTTATGGTTCGGCGTATGGCTACACCTTC. This translates into CASSYGSAYGYTF.

This clonotype was seen repeatedly, ten times or more. This sequence joins TRBV18 and TRBJ2-7, with 11 bases identical to TRBD1. J lost 2 bases, V lost 3 bases, and 6 bases had no gene match. CDR3 length: 16 amino acids. CDR1 and CDR2 from the germline V gene are KGHSH and LQKENI. As DNA, the CDR3 is TGTGCCAGCTCACCCCAGGGGACAGGGGGGGCCTACGAGCAGTACTTC. Translating gives CASSPQGTGGAYEQYF.

This clonotype was seen many times. This rearrangement joins TRBV20-1 to TRBJ1-1, with D tentatively TRBD1 (5 bases). Between the trimmed V and J ends, which lost 6 bases and 0 bases, there was a span of 14 bases. Germline values: CDR1 DFQATT, CDR2 SNEGSKA (reference sequence). CDR3 length equals 14 residues. The CDR3 protein is CSAEGPTMNTEAFF. The CDR3 bases are TGCAGTGCCGAGGGGCCCACCATGAACACTGAAGCTTTCTTT.

The chain employs TRBV29-1 and TRBJ2-7; TRBD2 might be the D (5 bases). The V end was cut by 6 bases, the J end by 4 bases, with 7 bases between. The CDR3 is made up of 10 amino acids. The germline CDR1 and CDR2 sequences are SQVTM and ANQGSEA. The CDR3 sequence is CSVGEYEQYF. DNA for the CDR3: TGCAGCGTCGGGGAATACGAGCAGTACTTC.

The table lists this clonotype with many counts. The V call is TRBV6-5, the J call TRBJ2-1; TRBD2 agrees at 8 bases. The length of the CDR3 is 15 residues. V dropped 7 bases and J dropped 6; count of bases not matched to a gene: 11. The V gene's germline CDR1 is MNHEY and CDR2 SVGAGI. The chain's CDR3 is CASTPRGLVSNEQFF. CDR3 coding DNA: TGTGCCAGCACCCCCAGGGGACTAGTCTCCAATGAGCAGTTCTTC.

There are many counts of this clonotype. The chain joins TRBV20-1 to TRBJ2-1; 15 bases are shared with TRBD2. The CDR3 sequence is 14 residues long. Unmatched junction bases numbered 2, after V lost 5 bases and J lost 6 bases. Germline V CDR1 and CDR2: DFQATT, SNEGSKA (reference sequence). The chain's CDR3 is CSAGTSGRSNEQFF. The CDR3 DNA reads TGCAGTGCTGGGACTAGCGGGAGGAGCAATGAGCAGTTCTTC.

This clonotype was detected ten times or more. DNA for the CDR3: TGTGCCAGCTCTCCCGGGACTAGCGGAAACAATGAGCAGTTCTTC. Translating gives CASSPGTSGNNEQFF. The chain links TRBV18 to TRBJ2-1; the match to TRBD2 covers 11 bases. Germline CDR1 and CDR2: KGHSH and LQKENI. After removal of 6 bases from V and 5 bases from J, the junction contained 6 bases not matched to a gene. CDR3 size: 15 residues.

The sample holds many counts of this clonotype. The J gene is TRBJ1-2, the V gene TRBV27; D is unclear. CDR3 length: 11 residues. V was clipped by 6 bases and J by 2 bases, with 4 bases between them. Per germline, CDR1 MNHEY and CDR2 SMNVEV (reference sequence). CDR3 in DNA: TGTGCCAGCAGGGGGAACTATGGCTACACCTTC. This encodes CASRGNYGYTF.

This clonotype was picked up many times. The chain recombines TRBV7-2 with TRBJ1-5; D unresolved. The germline gives CDR1 SGHTA, CDR2 FQGNSA. CDR3 length equals 13 residues. Trimming removed 3 bases from V and 4 bases from J, with 7 bases in between. The CDR3 DNA sequence: TGTGCCAGCAGCTTTAGGGAGAATCAGCCCCAGCATTTT. It specifies CASSFRENQPQHF.

This clonotype was seen at least ten times. The chain joins TRBV29-1 to TRBJ2-5, with 8 bases matching TRBD1. CDR3 length: 13 residues. CDR1 is SQVTM, CDR2 ANQGSEA, per germline. Trimming at V came to 6 bases and at J to 2 bases, leaving 5 bases not matched to a gene. CDR3 nucleotide sequence: TGCAGCGTCGACAGGGGTTGGCAAGAGACCCAGTACTTC. This encodes CSVDRGWQETQYF.